These T cell receptor beta chains were read from a single sample in a study of T cell changes during pregnancy in multiple sclerosis. Data came from immunoSEQ multiplex PCR; TCRdb stores just in-frame clones and leaves some out. The data show roughly 54,000 clones, about 90% seen once. The sample in question was CD4+ T cells from peripheral blood mononuclear cells, obtained after pregnancy. The receptors derive from a female donor with multiple sclerosis, enrolled in a pregnancy study. Each CDR3 is given with its conserved first and last residue. A D gene is named only where the DNA matches it firmly. Not every row has a clone size; where given, it reads once, few, many or a size class.

>TRBV5-6|TRBJ2-7|TRBD2|16|.
TGTGCCAGCAGCTTGGCGGTGGCGGGGGGACTGTACGAGCAGTACTTC
CASSLAVAGGLYEQYF
>TRBV29-1|TRBJ2-4|.|10|.
TGCAGCGTTGTCGAGAACATTCAGTACTTC
CSVVENIQYF
>TRBV18|TRBJ2-7|TRBD1|14|.
TGTGCCAGCTCACTGAGACAGGGGGCATACGAGCAGTACTTC
CASSLRQGAYEQYF
>TRBV19|TRBJ1-5|TRBD1|16|.
TGTGCCAGTAGTATGGTAAAGGGACAGGGGAATCAGCCCCAGCATTTT
CASSMVKGQGNQPQHF
>TRBV5-6|TRBJ2-7|.|15|.
TGTGCCAGCAGCTCCTCTCCCGGGGGTTCCTACGAGCAGTACTTC
CASSSSPGGSYEQYF
>TRBV7-9|TRBJ1-2|.|14|.
TGTGCCAGCAGCCCAAGGGGCGGGGATCAAGGCTACACCTTC
CASSPRGGDQGYTF
>TRBV7-6|TRBJ2-3|.|17|.
TGTGCCAGCAGCTTAATGAGACCTACCGATGGCCGGAGTACGCAGTATTTT
CASSLMRPTDGRSTQYF
>TRBV10-3|TRBJ1-4|.|13|.
TGTGCCATTAGGAGTCAGGGTAATGAAAAACTGTTTTTT
CAIRSQGNEKLFF
>TRBV23-1|TRBJ1-4|.|16|.
TGCGCCAGCAAGGGCAGCGGCGTCCCAACTAATGAAAAACTGTTTTTT
CASKGSGVPTNEKLFF
>TRBV29-1|TRBJ1-3|.|14|once
TGCAGCGTGTCTTTAGGGGTCTCTGGAAACACCATATATTTT
CSVSLGVSGNTIYF
>TRBV2|TRBJ2-5|.|15|few
TGTGCCAGCAGTGAAGCGCAGGGGCGAGTGGAGACCCAGTACTTC
CASSEAQGRVETQYF
>TRBV11-3|TRBJ2-5|TRBD1|13|medium-sized
TGTGCCAGCAGTCGGGACAGTCAAGAGACCCAGTACTTC
CASSRDSQETQYF
>TRBV2|TRBJ1-3|.|13|.
TGTGCCAGCACCGAGGGATCTGGAAACACCATATATTTT
CASTEGSGNTIYF
>TRBV30|TRBJ1-2|TRBD1|12|.
TGTGCCTGGAGAGGACAGGGGGCGGGCTACACCTTC
CAWRGQGAGYTF
>TRBV25-1|TRBJ1-5|.|13|.
TGTGCCAGCAGTCGGGGGAGCAATCAGCCCCAGCATTTT
CASSRGSNQPQHF
>TRBV29-1|TRBJ2-3|TRBD2|14|.
TGCAGCGTTGCTAGCGGGGTGGGCACAGATACGCAGTATTTT
CSVASGVGTDTQYF
>TRBV9|TRBJ1-1|.|13|few
TGTGCCAGCAGCGTTGGCTCGAACACTGAAGCTTTCTTT
CASSVGSNTEAFF
>TRBV5-4|TRBJ1-5|TRBD1|17|.
TGTGCCAGCAGCTTTGGTACTACAGGGGTGTCAAATCAGCCCCAGCATTTT
CASSFGTTGVSNQPQHF
>TRBV6-6|TRBJ1-5|TRBD1|16|.
TGTGCCAGCAGTTACGGGACAGGGGTGGCAGGGCAGCCCCAGCATTTT
CASSYGTGVAGQPQHF
>TRBV6-5|TRBJ1-1|TRBD1|16|once
TGTGCCAGCAGTTACGAGGGGACAGCTTTGAACACTGAAGCTTTCTTT
CASSYEGTALNTEAFF
>TRBV13|TRBJ1-6|.|12|.
TGTGCCAGCGAGAAGAGGGTGAAACCCCTCCACTTT
CASEKRVKPLHF
>TRBV5-4|TRBJ1-2|.|13|.
TGTGCCAGCAGCCCAGACCGGGGGGATGGCTACACCTTC
CASSPDRGDGYTF
>TRBV9|TRBJ2-7|.|17|.
TGTGCCAGCAGCGTAGAATTGGGGAGGACGGGCTCCTACGAGCAGTACTTC
CASSVELGRTGSYEQYF
>TRBV4-3|TRBJ1-1|TRBD1|17|.
TGCGCCAGCAGCCAAGATTCGTTAGGGCAGGGGGCTTCTGAAGCTTTCTTT
CASSQDSLGQGASEAFF
>TRBV7-2|TRBJ2-3|TRBD1|18|.
TGTGCCAGCAGCGACCGCGGACAGGGGGCGGGTTCTATAGATACGCAGTATTTT
CASSDRGQGAGSIDTQYF
>TRBV27|TRBJ2-6|.|16|.
TGTGCCAGCAGTACTCACAGGGCTTCTGGGGCCAACGTCCTGACTTTC
CASSTHRASGANVLTF
>TRBV5-1|TRBJ2-7|TRBD2|14|.
TGCGCCAGCGCGGACCGGGGGGGCCCCTACGAGCAGTACTTC
CASADRGGPYEQYF
>TRBV7-2|TRBJ1-1|TRBD1|15|.
TGTGCCAGCAGAGATACAGGGGATGTGTACACTGAAGCTTTCTTT
CASRDTGDVYTEAFF
>TRBV13|TRBJ1-2|.|13|.
TGTGCCAGCAGCCCACGCGCTTCGGGTGGCTACACCTTC
CASSPRASGGYTF
>TRBV6-6|TRBJ1-6|.|14|.
TGTGCCAGCACCTTCGGGGGTTATAATTCACCCCTCCACTTT
CASTFGGYNSPLHF
>TRBV19|TRBJ1-6|.|13|.
TGTGCCAGTAGTATCCAGGGCGTTTCACCCCTCCACTTT
CASSIQGVSPLHF
>TRBV4-3|TRBJ1-2|.|15|.
TGCGCCAGCAGCCAAGAAATCAGGTCCTACGATGGCTACACCTTC
CASSQEIRSYDGYTF
>TRBV30|TRBJ2-5|TRBD2|17|.
TGTGCCTGGAGTGTGGGGACTAGAAGAGGATTTCAAGAGACCCAGTACTTC
CAWSVGTRRGFQETQYF
>TRBV4-3|TRBJ2-1|TRBD2|15|.
TGCGCCAGCAGCCAAGTAGCGGGGGTTGGAAATGAGCAGTTCTTC
CASSQVAGVGNEQFF
>TRBV7-6|TRBJ2-7|TRBD2|15|.
TGTGCCAGCAGCTTAGGGGGGACTAGCGGTTACGAGCAGTACTTC
CASSLGGTSGYEQYF
>TRBV9|TRBJ2-5|TRBD2|16|.
TGTGCCAGCAGCGTGCGAGCGGGGGGGCTGGGGGAGACCCAGTACTTC
CASSVRAGGLGETQYF
>TRBV7-9|TRBJ1-1|TRBD1|13|.
TGTGCCAGCAGCGTGACAGGGGGAGCTGAAGCTTTCTTT
CASSVTGGAEAFF
>TRBV7-2|TRBJ1-5|.|13|.
TGTGCCAGCGCTAGGGAGGGAGGACAGCCCCAGCATTTT
CASAREGGQPQHF
>TRBV21-1|TRBJ1-2|.|13|.
TGTGCCAGAAGTACCGGGACAGGATATGGCTACACCTTC
CARSTGTGYGYTF
>TRBV6-6|TRBJ1-1|.|14|.
TGTGCCAGCAGTGACTGGGACTTTGTTAGGGCAGCTTTCTTT
CASSDWDFVRAAFF
>TRBV11-2|TRBJ2-3|.|15|.
TGTGCCAGCAGCTTAGGGGCTCGGGGGACAGATACGCAGTATTTT
CASSLGARGTDTQYF
>TRBV6-5|TRBJ2-1|.|15|.
TGTGCCAGCAGCAATCTCCTGAGCTCCTACAATGAGCAGTTCTTC
CASSNLLSSYNEQFF
>TRBV5-5|TRBJ1-3|TRBD1|16|.
TGTGCCAGCAGCCTACAGGGGCCAAGGGGTGGAAACACCATATATTTT
CASSLQGPRGGNTIYF
>TRBV6-1|TRBJ1-2|.|14|.
TGTGCCAGCAGTGATGGGCCTACTAACTATGGCTACACCTTC
CASSDGPTNYGYTF
>TRBV19|TRBJ1-4|.|14|once
TGTGCCAGTAAAGTCAGGGGCTTGGGTGAAAAACTGTTTTTT
CASKVRGLGEKLFF
>TRBV15|TRBJ1-2|.|14|once
TGTGCCACCAGGGCAGGGCCCGAGAACTATGGCTACACCTTC
CATRAGPENYGYTF
>TRBV5-4|TRBJ2-1|TRBD2|13|.
TGTGCCAGCAGACCCGGGACTACCAATGAGCAGTTCTTC
CASRPGTTNEQFF
>TRBV7-3|TRBJ1-6|.|13|.
TGTGCCAGCAGCCCCGGGGGGACTTCACCCCTCCACTTT
CASSPGGTSPLHF
>TRBV5-3|TRBJ1-1|.|15|.
TGTGCCAGAAGCTTCCCCGGGCAGGGGAACACTGAAGCTTTCTTT
CARSFPGQGNTEAFF
>TRBV4-2|TRBJ1-2|.|15|few
TGTGCCAGCAGCCAAGATCTGGAGGGGCGCCAAGGCTACACCTTC
CASSQDLEGRQGYTF
>TRBV5-4|TRBJ2-1|TRBD2|17|.
TGTGCCAGCAGCTCGGGACTAGCGGGGGGGGTTTACAATGAGCAGTTCTTC
CASSSGLAGGVYNEQFF
>TRBV19|TRBJ1-2|.|14|.
TGTGCCAGTACCCCCCGCGGGGAAGGCTATGGCTACACCTTC
CASTPRGEGYGYTF
>TRBV29-1|TRBJ2-5|TRBD1|15|.
TGCAGCGTTGGAGGACAGGGAAGGGCCCAAGAGACCCAGTACTTC
CSVGGQGRAQETQYF
>TRBV5-5|TRBJ2-2|.|15|.
TGTGCCAGCAGCTTGTGGAGGGGGCGGACCGGGGAGCTGTTTTTT
CASSLWRGRTGELFF
>TRBV18|TRBJ2-5|.|12|.
TGTGCCAGCTCACGGGAGAGGGAGACCCAGTACTTC
CASSRERETQYF
>TRBV5-6|TRBJ1-5|.|15|.
TGTGCCAGCAGCTTGCGCTCGAGTTCTAATCAGCCCCAGCATTTT
CASSLRSSSNQPQHF
>TRBV18|TRBJ1-6|TRBD1|16|.
TGTGCCAGCTCACCGTCGCCCCCGGGACAGAATTCACCCCTCCACTTT
CASSPSPPGQNSPLHF
>TRBV7-3|TRBJ2-5|.|13|.
TGTGCCAGCAGCTTAACTAGGGGAGAGACCCAGTACTTC
CASSLTRGETQYF
>TRBV6-1|TRBJ1-2|.|13|.
TGTGCCAGCAGAACAGGGTCCGGCTATGGCTACACCTTC
CASRTGSGYGYTF